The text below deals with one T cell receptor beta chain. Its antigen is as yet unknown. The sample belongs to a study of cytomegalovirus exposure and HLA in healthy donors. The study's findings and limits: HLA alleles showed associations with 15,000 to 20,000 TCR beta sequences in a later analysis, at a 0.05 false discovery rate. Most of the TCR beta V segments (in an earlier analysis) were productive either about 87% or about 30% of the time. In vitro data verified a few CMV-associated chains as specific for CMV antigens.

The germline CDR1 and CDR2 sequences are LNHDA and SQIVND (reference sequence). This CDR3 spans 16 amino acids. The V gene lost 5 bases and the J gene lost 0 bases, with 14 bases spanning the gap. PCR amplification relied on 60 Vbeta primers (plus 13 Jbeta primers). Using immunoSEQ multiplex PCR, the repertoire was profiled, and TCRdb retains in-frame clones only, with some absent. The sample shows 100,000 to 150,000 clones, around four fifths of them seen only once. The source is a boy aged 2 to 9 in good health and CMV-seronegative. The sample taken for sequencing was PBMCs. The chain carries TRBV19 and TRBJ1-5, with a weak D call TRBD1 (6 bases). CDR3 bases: TGTGCCAGTAGTTCATGGGACATACTTAGCAATCAGCCCCAGCATTTT. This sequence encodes CASSSWDILSNQPQHF.